Below, 23 T cell receptor beta chains from the same sample are listed, as sequenced in a study of blood T cell repertoires in COVID-19. The protocol was immunoSEQ multiplex PCR, while the TCRdb copy is restricted to in-frame clones and leaves out a portion. Of about 400,000 clones detected, around 90% appear once; the ten largest clones hold about 2.1%. The sample was PBMCs or T cells enriched from blood (not recorded which). The receptors were sampled from a woman aged 40 to 50 with acute COVID-19.

The V call is TRBV5-6, the J call TRBJ1-1; D is undetermined. The CDR3 is 12 residues long. The germline CDR1 and CDR2 sequences are SGHDT and YYEEEE. V lost 3 bases and J lost 7, with 10 bases in between. CDR3 DNA sequence: TGTGCCAGCAGCTCGGGAACCCGTGAAGCTTTCTTT. Amino acid sequence: CASSSGTREAFF.

V is TRBV5-1 and J is TRBJ2-5; 8 positions agree with TRBD1. The V segment lost 2 bases and the J segment 5 bases; nucleotides outside the gene matches: 5. This CDR3 is 14 amino acids long. Germline V lookup: CDR1 SGHRS, CDR2 YFSETQ. The CDR3 is CASSFLYRGETQYF. The DNA of the CDR3 is TGCGCCAGCAGCTTCTTATACAGGGGGGAGACCCAGTACTTC.

This rearrangement joins TRBV30 to TRBJ1-1; no reliable D call. Germline values: CDR1 GTSNPN, CDR2 SVGIG (reference sequence). The CDR3 is 13 amino acids. The V and J ends lost 2 bases and 2 bases respectively, with 9 bases between them. CDR3 DNA: TGTGCCTGGAGTTACGGACTAAACACTGAAGCTTTCTTT. This gives the protein CAWSYGLNTEAFF.

This rearrangement joins TRBV5-5 to TRBJ1-5; D call uncertain. This CDR3 spans 15 amino acids. Trimming left V 0 bases short and J 4 bases short, with 11 bases between. Germline CDR1 and CDR2: SGHKS and YYEKEE (reference sequence). CDR3 sequence: CASSLGESPNQPQHF. The CDR3 DNA follows: TGTGCCAGCAGCTTGGGAGAGAGCCCTAATCAGCCCCAGCATTTT.

The chain has TRBV19 and TRBJ1-5, with D hard to call. CDR1 and CDR2 (germline): LNHDA, SQIVND (reference sequence). V was clipped by 7 bases and J by 9 bases, with 22 bases between them. CDR3 length equals 15 residues. The CDR3 DNA reads TGTGCCAGTACGCACGCGAGGAGGCCTGATCGGCCCCAGCATTTT. This codes for CASTHARRPDRPQHF.

The chain uses TRBV29-1 and TRBJ2-7, with 8 bases that match TRBD1. V shed 2 bases, J shed 6 bases, and the junction held 3 bases outside the gene matches. This CDR3 is built from 12 residues. Germline V lookup: CDR1 SQVTM, CDR2 ANQGSEA. The CDR3: CSVETTGAEQYF. For the CDR3, the DNA is TGCAGCGTTGAAACGACAGGGGCCGAGCAGTACTTC.

The V call is TRBV5-1, the J call TRBJ2-7; 16 bases are shared with TRBD2. Germline V gene sequence: CDR1 SGHRS, CDR2 YFSETQ. The V segment lost 4 bases and the J segment 10 bases; nucleotides outside the gene matches: 5. CDR3 length: 14 residues. The CDR3 nucleotides are TGCGCCAGCAGCACGGGACTAGCGGGGGGGCCCCAGTACTTC. Protein sequence: CASSTGLAGGPQYF.

The V and J genes are TRBV28 and TRBJ1-1; tentative D call: TRBD1 (5 bases). The V gene's germline CDR1 is MDHEN and CDR2 SYDVKM. This CDR3 has 14 residues. Between the trimmed V and J ends, which lost 7 bases and 4 bases, there was a span of 16 bases. CDR3 loop: CASIPRGGSTEAFF. The CDR3, as DNA: TGTGCCAGCATTCCTCGGGGCGGGAGCACTGAAGCTTTCTTT.

The chain couples TRBV24-1 to TRBJ2-5; D gene unclear. V lost 7 bases, J lost 7 bases, and 21 bases lay in between. CDR1 and CDR2 from the germline V gene are KGHDR and SFDVKD. The CDR3 has 15 amino acids. CDR3 DNA: TGTGCCACCAGGAGTACCGACGGTGGATCGGGGACCCAGTACTTC. Its translation is CATRSTDGGSGTQYF.

V and J are TRBV12-3 or TRBV12-4 and TRBJ1-1, with TRBD1 matching 10 bases. Trimming removed 7 bases from V and 4 bases from J; junction bases left unmatched: 3. This CDR3 is built from 13 residues. The CDR3 nucleotides are TGTGCCAGCAACCGGGACAGGGGCACTGAAGCTTTCTTT. Its protein is CASNRDRGTEAFF.

The rearrangement links TRBV24-1 to TRBJ2-1; the D gene is possibly TRBD1 (5 bases). Germline V gene data show CDR1 as KGHDR and CDR2 as SFDVKD. This CDR3 is 12 amino acids long. Trimming left V 9 bases short and J 3 bases short, with 8 bases between. The CDR3 nucleotides are TGTGCCACCGCGACAGACTACAATGAGCAGTTCTTC. Translation: CATATDYNEQFF.

This sequence joins TRBV12-5 and TRBJ1-1; D call uncertain. The CDR3 runs to 12 residues. The V gene lost 2 bases and the J gene lost 10 bases, with 11 bases spanning the gap. CDR1 is LGHNT, CDR2 FRNRAP, per germline. CDR3 bases: TGTGCTAGTGGTTTGTTCGGGGAAACAGCTTTCTTT. Translated: CASGLFGETAFF. Looking up the rest from reference TRBV12-5 and TRBJ1-1 gives the full variable domain: DARVTQTPRHKVTEMGQEVTMRCQPILGHNTVFWYRQTMMQGLELLAYFRNRAPLDDSGMPKDRFSAEMPDATLATLKIQPSEPRDSAVYFCASGLFGETAFFGQGTRLTVV.

The chain uses TRBV14 and TRBJ1-1; possibly TRBD1 for D (6 bases). Between the trimmed V and J ends, which lost 0 bases and 3 bases, there was a span of 8 bases. This CDR3 has 14 amino acids. Germline CDR1 SGHDN, CDR2 FVKESK. CDR3 coding DNA: TGTGCCAGCAGCCAAGATACAGGGCACACTGAAGCTTTCTTT. This sequence encodes CASSQDTGHTEAFF.

This clone is a singleton in its sample. CDR3 sequence: CASTSATGGGSPLHF. CDR3 DNA sequence: TGTGCCAGCACTTCCGCGACAGGGGGAGGCTCACCCCTCCACTTT. This chain connects TRBV2 to TRBJ1-6; 9 positions match TRBD1. The CDR3 length is 15 residues. CDR1 is SNHLY and CDR2 is FYNNEI in the germline V gene. Trimming cost V 7 bases and J 10 bases; bases outside gene matches: 11.

V and J are TRBV19 and TRBJ1-4; a weak D match, TRBD1 (6 bases). Germline CDR1 LNHDA, CDR2 SQIVND (reference sequence). The V and J ends lost 5 bases and 7 bases respectively, with 17 bases between them. CDR3 length: 15 amino acids. The CDR3 region has the DNA TGTGCCAGTAGTTTACGAACCTCCAGGGGTGAAAAACTGTTTTTT. It yields the protein CASSLRTSRGEKLFF.

The chain joins TRBV7-9 to TRBJ2-2; D may be TRBD2 (6 bases). This CDR3 region has 14 residues. Germline V gives CDR1 SEHNR, CDR2 FQNEAQ (reference sequence). With 11 bases removed from V and 1 base from J, the gap between germline ends came to 14 bases. CDR3 sequence: CACWRGWNTGELFF. CDR3 coding DNA: TGTGCCTGCTGGAGGGGTTGGAACACCGGGGAGCTGTTTTTT.

The rearrangement links TRBV5-4 to TRBJ2-3; no clear D. Germline V gene sequence: CDR1 SGHNT, CDR2 YYREEE (reference sequence). CDR3 length: 13 amino acids. V was pared by 3 bases and J by 2 bases, with 7 bases between. The CDR3 DNA reads as TGTGCCAGCAGCTCCACTTACACAGATACGCAGTATTTT. It codes for CASSSTYTDTQYF.

This rearrangement joins TRBV6-5 to TRBJ1-5; 7 bases map to TRBD1. This CDR3 is 14 amino acids long. Unmatched junction bases numbered 9, after V lost 5 bases and J lost 8 bases. The germline V gene has CDR1 MNHEY and CDR2 SVGAGI. CDR3 sequence reads: CASSRTGRVEPQHF. CDR3 bases: TGTGCCAGCAGTAGGACAGGCCGGGTCGAGCCCCAGCATTTT.

This clone has ten or more counts. V is TRBV2 and J is TRBJ2-7, with D unclear. Per the germline V gene, CDR1 is SNHLY and CDR2 is FYNNEI. The CDR3 runs 13 residues. V lost 9 bases and J lost 0, with 12 bases in between. The CDR3 region is CASRSTPSYEQYF. The CDR3 DNA follows: TGTGCCAGTCGATCTACTCCCTCCTACGAGCAGTACTTC. The full variable domain, its missing parts supplied by reference TRBV2 and TRBJ2-7, is EPEVTQTPSHQVTQMGQEVILRCVPISNHLYFYWYRQILGQKVEFLVSFYNNEISEKSEIFDDQFSVERPDGSNFTLKIRSTKLEDSAMYFCASRSTPSYEQYFGPGTRLTVT.

This chain connects TRBV19 to TRBJ1-6; 8 bases fit TRBD1. Trimming removed 5 bases from V and 7 bases from J; junction bases left unmatched: 7. The CDR3 loop spans 15 amino acids. CDR1 and CDR2 from the germline V gene are LNHDA and SQIVND (reference sequence). The CDR3 nucleotides are TGTGCCAGTAGTCTACGACAGGGGAGAAATTCACCCCTCCACTTT. Residues: CASSLRQGRNSPLHF.

The chain carries TRBV12-3 or TRBV12-4 and TRBJ2-3, with no clear D. V shed 6 bases and J shed 2 bases, with 6 bases lying between them. The CDR3 runs to 12 residues. The DNA for the CDR3 is TGTGCCAGCAGGGCGGTCACAGATACGCAGTATTTT. It specifies CASRAVTDTQYF.

Only one count was recorded for this clone. DNA of the CDR3: TGTGCCAGTAAAACTAGTGTCTACAATGAGCAGTTCTTC. This translates into CASKTSVYNEQFF. This chain links TRBV19 with TRBJ2-1, with D possibly matching TRBD2 (5 bases). Germline V gene data show CDR1 as LNHDA and CDR2 as SQIVND (reference sequence). This CDR3 has 13 residues. Trimming removed 7 bases at V and 3 bases at J, with 10 bases between.

This clone was counted a few times. The rearrangement links TRBV7-9 to TRBJ2-7, with D hard to call. Germline values: CDR1 SEHNR, CDR2 FQNEAQ (reference sequence). The CDR3 is made up of 12 amino acids. The V end lost 3 bases, the J end lost 3 bases, and 6 bases lay between the germline ends. The CDR3: CASSFHGYEQYF. The CDR3 nucleotides read TGTGCCAGCAGCTTTCACGGCTACGAGCAGTACTTC. Looking up the rest from reference TRBV7-9 and TRBJ2-7 gives the full variable domain: DTGVSQNPRHKITKRGQNVTFRCDPISEHNRLYWYRQTLGQGPEFLTYFQNEAQLEKSRLLSDRFSAERPKGSFSTLEIQRTEQGDSAMYLCASSFHGYEQYFGPGTRLTVT.